This paragraph covers one T cell receptor (beta chain) sequence. Its specificity is not known. Trimming shortened V by 5 bases and J by 5 bases, and 22 bases separated the two germline ends. Germline-derived CDR1 and CDR2 are MDHEN and SYDVKM. The CDR3 is 18 residues long. Sequencing used immunoSEQ multiplex PCR; TCRdb keeps in-frame clones, though not all of them. The table shows about 56,000 clones, with around 87% occurring only once. The sample originates from a study of a mutant IDH1 vaccine in newly diagnosed glioma. Study overall: Patients received vaccination from 4-6 weeks after radiotherapy alone, or with temozolomide cycles. Most had both radiotherapy and temozolomide beforehand; others had only one. Whole-study results and caveats: Vaccine-induced immune responses were detected in 85% to 95% of patients.

Stated time point: week 23, last vaccination. Each dose of the vaccine consisted of 300 ug of mutant IDH1 20-mer peptide, with topical imiquimod. The rearrangement uses TRBV28 and TRBJ2-6; no definite D call. This specimen consisted of PBMCs, obtained from a glioma patient whose treatment included an IDH1 peptide vaccine. This clonotype originated in a man in his forties or fifties with glioma. CDR3 residues: CASSVGDLTQSRANVLTF. CDR3 nucleotide sequence: TGTGCCAGCAGTGTAGGCGACTTGACACAAAGTCGGGCCAACGTCCTGACTTTC.